A selection of T cell receptor beta chains follows, all from one sample in a study of OX40 agonist ivuxolimab in advanced cancers. Clones were sequenced by immunoSEQ multiplex PCR, and TCRdb holds only the in-frame ones, with some missing. Among tens of thousands of clones listed, roughly 86% were seen once. The sequenced sample was CD4+ or CD8+ T cells sorted from blood, obtained in a trial of the OX40 agonist ivuxolimab. The receptors derive from an adult with an advanced solid tumor such as melanoma, head and neck, liver or kidney cancer. Both conserved end residues are part of each CDR3. D genes are given only for firm matches. The size entry is marked missing in some rows and otherwise reads once, few, many or a size class.

v_gene	abundance	j_gene	d_gene	CDR3aa	CDR3nt
TRBV2	few	TRBJ2-5	.	CASGEETQYF	TGTGCCAGCGGAGAAGAGACCCAGTACTTC
TRBV6-5	.	TRBJ1-5	.	CASSTGTPGPQHF	TGTGCCAGCAGTACTGGGACACCGGGACCCCAGCATTTT
TRBV28	.	TRBJ2-7	.	CASTQSNGPYEQYF	TGTGCCAGCACCCAATCCAACGGGCCCTACGAGCAGTACTTC
TRBV28	.	TRBJ2-2	.	CASSRPTGELFF	TGTGCCAGCAGCCGCCCCACCGGGGAGCTGTTTTTT
TRBV28	.	TRBJ1-2	TRBD1	CASSSGDRAEYGYTF	TGTGCCAGCAGTTCAGGCGACAGGGCAGAATATGGCTACACCTTC
TRBV19	.	TRBJ1-3	.	CASSDLQEHLRNTIYF	TGTGCCAGTAGTGACCTACAGGAGCACCTAAGAAACACCATATATTTT
TRBV7-9	few	TRBJ2-1	TRBD2	CASSRLAYEQFF	TGTGCCAGCAGCCGACTAGCGTATGAGCAGTTCTTC
TRBV7-8	few	TRBJ1-2	.	CASSLALGGAEGYTF	TGTGCCAGCAGCTTAGCTCTTGGGGGGGCTGAGGGCTACACCTTC
TRBV9	.	TRBJ1-3	.	CASSPRTASGNTIYF	TGTGCCAGCAGCCCCCGGACAGCTTCTGGAAACACCATATATTTT
TRBV28	once	TRBJ1-2	TRBD1	CASSLGQASPGYTF	TGTGCCAGCAGTTTAGGACAGGCCTCCCCCGGCTACACCTTC
TRBV27	.	TRBJ1-2	TRBD1	CASSFSVGQGGYGYTF	TGTGCCAGCAGTTTTTCCGTCGGACAGGGTGGCTATGGCTACACCTTC
TRBV27	few	TRBJ1-6	.	CASSAQTGGGNSPLHF	TGTGCCAGCAGTGCGCAGACAGGAGGGGGTAATTCACCCCTCCACTTT
TRBV6-5	.	TRBJ1-1	TRBD1	CASRRDRGNTEAFF	TGTGCCAGCAGACGGGACAGGGGGAACACTGAAGCTTTCTTT
TRBV18	.	TRBJ1-3	.	CASSPQPLQGGGNTIYF	TGTGCCAGCTCACCTCAACCCTTACAGGGTGGGGGAAACACCATATATTTT
TRBV5-1	.	TRBJ1-1	.	CASSLIPGSTEAFF	TGCGCCAGCAGCTTGATACCGGGGTCCACTGAAGCTTTCTTT
TRBV6-6	.	TRBJ2-2	TRBD1	CASNPGQGRTGELFF	TGTGCCAGCAATCCGGGACAGGGCCGCACCGGGGAGCTGTTTTTT
TRBV5-1	.	TRBJ2-6	.	CASSPGTVSGANVLTF	TGCGCCAGCAGCCCCGGGACGGTCTCTGGGGCCAACGTCCTGACTTTC
TRBV11-2	.	TRBJ2-4	.	CASSLERGAVNIQYF	TGTGCCAGCAGCTTAGAAAGGGGGGCGGTAAACATTCAGTACTTC
TRBV1	.	TRBJ2-3	.	CTSSQASGSTDTQYF	TGCACCAGCAGCCAAGCTAGCGGAAGCACAGATACGCAGTATTTT
TRBV10-1	.	TRBJ2-1	.	CASSGGGNEQFF	TGCGCCAGCAGTGGGGGTGGGAATGAGCAGTTCTTC
TRBV28	.	TRBJ1-1	.	CASSLLGRTEAFF	TGTGCCAGCAGCCTCTTAGGAAGAACTGAAGCTTTCTTT
TRBV7-3	.	TRBJ2-7	TRBD2	CASSQGLAGGSYSYEQYF	TGTGCCAGCAGCCAGGGACTAGCGGGGGGATCCTACTCCTACGAGCAGTACTTC
TRBV11-2	.	TRBJ1-5	.	CASSRGHLGVDQPQHF	TGTGCCAGCAGCCGGGGGCACCTAGGAGTAGATCAGCCCCAGCATTTT
TRBV19	.	TRBJ1-5	TRBD1	CASGQGINQPQHF	TGTGCCAGCGGACAGGGGATAAATCAGCCCCAGCATTTT
TRBV30	.	TRBJ1-2	.	CAWGRAYGYTF	TGTGCCTGGGGGAGGGCCTATGGCTACACCTTC
TRBV7-2	.	TRBJ1-1	.	CASSIPGLMNTEAFF	TGTGCCAGCAGCATTCCCGGCCTTATGAACACTGAAGCTTTCTTT
TRBV25-1	.	TRBJ2-1	.	CASSELVSSNEQFF	TGTGCCAGCAGTGAATTAGTTTCGTCCAATGAGCAGTTCTTC
TRBV10-1	.	TRBJ1-1	TRBD1	CASRGQGMNTEAFF	TGCGCCAGCAGAGGACAGGGAATGAACACTGAAGCTTTCTTT
TRBV11-3	.	TRBJ2-2	TRBD1	CASSPGDRTNTGELFF	TGTGCCAGCAGCCCGGGGGACAGGACGAACACCGGGGAGCTGTTTTTT
TRBV9	.	TRBJ2-1	TRBD2	CASSVESAGAINYNEQFF	TGTGCCAGCAGCGTAGAATCGGCGGGAGCGATAAATTACAATGAGCAGTTCTTC
TRBV9	.	TRBJ2-1	.	CASSVDQNSYNEQFF	TGTGCCAGCAGCGTAGACCAGAACTCCTACAATGAGCAGTTCTTC
TRBV4-1	.	TRBJ2-3	TRBD1	CASSLRDSRTDTQYF	TGCGCCAGCAGCTTACGGGACAGCCGGACAGATACGCAGTATTTT
TRBV5-1	.	TRBJ2-2	TRBD2	CASSAGGPDTGELFF	TGCGCCAGCAGCGCGGGGGGGCCCGACACCGGGGAGCTGTTTTTT
TRBV6-1	.	TRBJ2-4	.	CASSTQNIQYF	TGTGCCAGCAGTACCCAAAACATTCAGTACTTC
TRBV13	.	TRBJ1-2	TRBD1	CASSLGKVGQGGYGYTF	TGTGCCAGCAGCTTGGGAAAGGTGGGACAGGGCGGGTATGGCTACACCTTC
TRBV5-1	.	TRBJ1-5	.	CASSAGGQQPQHF	TGCGCCAGCAGCGCTGGTGGCCAGCAGCCCCAGCATTTT
TRBV6-5	many	TRBJ1-5	.	CASSSEKGFQPQHF	TGTGCCAGCAGTTCCGAGAAAGGTTTTCAGCCCCAGCATTTT
TRBV9	.	TRBJ2-3	.	CASSATGVTQYF	TGTGCCAGCAGCGCGACGGGGGTTACGCAGTATTTT
TRBV28	.	TRBJ2-1	TRBD2	CASSTRLAGEQFF	TGTGCCAGCAGTACCAGACTAGCGGGGGAGCAGTTCTTC
TRBV5-1	.	TRBJ2-1	TRBD1	CASSRDRGFGEQFF	TGCGCCAGCAGCAGGGACAGGGGTTTTGGGGAGCAGTTCTTC
TRBV28	few	TRBJ2-7	.	CASSFLQGSHEQYF	TGTGCCAGCAGTTTCCTACAGGGAAGCCACGAGCAGTACTTC
TRBV7-2	.	TRBJ2-7	TRBD1	CASSADRVSYEQYF	TGTGCCAGCAGCGCCGACAGGGTTTCCTACGAGCAGTACTTC
TRBV14	.	TRBJ1-3	.	CASSQFVPGNTIYF	TGTGCCAGCAGCCAATTCGTTCCCGGAAACACCATATATTTT
TRBV19	medium-sized	TRBJ1-2	.	CASSIVGGGYTF	TGTGCCAGTAGTATAGTGGGAGGCGGCTACACCTTC
TRBV9	.	TRBJ1-3	.	CASSAGDTSGNTIYF	TGTGCCAGCAGCGCTGGTGATACCTCTGGAAACACCATATATTTT
TRBV6-6	once	TRBJ2-7	TRBD1	CASTLMRGTGGWEQYF	TGTGCCAGCACCTTAATGAGGGGCACAGGGGGGTGGGAGCAGTACTTC
TRBV30	.	TRBJ1-1	.	CAWTRENTEAFF	TGTGCCTGGACCAGAGAGAACACTGAAGCTTTCTTT
TRBV7-9	once	TRBJ2-7	TRBD2	CASSLAGGTYEQYF	TGTGCCAGCAGCTTAGCGGGGGGGACCTACGAGCAGTACTTC
TRBV29-1	.	TRBJ1-1	.	CSVEGGVGTEAFF	TGCAGCGTTGAAGGAGGGGTAGGGACTGAAGCTTTCTTT
TRBV19	.	TRBJ1-6	.	CASSIGGSYNSPLHF	TGTGCCAGTAGTATAGGTGGTTCCTATAATTCACCCCTCCACTTT
TRBV18	.	TRBJ2-2	.	CASSPPGRDYTGELFF	TGTGCCAGCTCACCACCGGGCAGGGATTACACCGGGGAGCTGTTTTTT
TRBV7-2	.	TRBJ1-6	.	CASSLESSYNSPLHF	TGTGCCAGCAGCCTAGAGAGCTCCTATAATTCACCCCTCCACTTT
TRBV5-1	.	TRBJ2-3	TRBD1	CASSLGQGRPDTQYF	TGCGCCAGCAGCTTAGGACAGGGGAGGCCAGATACGCAGTATTTT
TRBV7-9	few	TRBJ2-7	.	CASSGLEQYF	TGTGCCAGCAGCGGGCTGGAGCAGTACTTC
TRBV6-5	.	TRBJ2-3	TRBD1	CASSTDRAPTDTQYF	TGTGCCAGCAGTACGGACAGGGCCCCCACAGATACGCAGTATTTT
TRBV4-1	few	TRBJ1-6	.	CASSQDSGLISPLHF	TGCGCCAGCAGCCAAGATTCAGGTTTAATTTCACCCCTCCACTTT
TRBV9	.	TRBJ2-7	.	CASSVSLGGPFDEQYF	TGTGCCAGCAGCGTTTCGTTGGGGGGACCGTTCGACGAGCAGTACTTC
TRBV11-2	.	TRBJ1-2	TRBD1	CASSSQDRVISGGYTF	TGTGCCAGCAGCTCCCAGGACAGGGTAATTTCGGGTGGCTACACCTTC
TRBV7-6	.	TRBJ2-2	TRBD1	CASSLAQVTGVSGELFF	TGTGCCAGCAGCTTAGCGCAAGTGACAGGGGTCTCCGGGGAGCTGTTTTTT